This T cell receptor (beta chain) derives from a study of early T cells in non-severe SARS-CoV-2 infection. TCRdb analysed the 5' RACE reads with MiXCR anew, one entry per CDR3 protein. The sample has about 49,000 distinct CDR3 sequences, 3.5% to 4.5% seen once. This clonotype was seen repeatedly, ten times or more. Its antigen is undetermined. Germline values: CDR1 LGHDT, CDR2 YNNKEL (reference sequence). This CDR3 contains 11 residues. The V end lost 1 base, the J end lost 6 bases, and 4 bases lay between the germline ends. Study-wide results and limits: Matching against VDJdb likely underestimated virus-specific expansions, favoring anti-spike CD8.

The origin of this receptor is an adult who was a healthcare worker with PCR-confirmed SARS-CoV-2 infection or an uninfected control (not recorded which). V and J are TRBV3-1 and TRBJ2-7; D is unclear. The sequencing input was whole blood. The CDR3 nucleotides are TGTGCCAGCAGCCAAGCCTCCGAGCAGTACTTC. Translated, it gives CASSQASEQYF.